Given below is one T cell receptor (beta chain) in context. This clone was observed a few times. Its antigen is currently not known. Nothing much larger sits one base from this clone, and base qualities are not available. The cohort was made up of 666 healthy bone marrow donors. At the time of sampling, every cohort member was nominally healthy, though immune exposures that went unrecorded were likely present. The donor was CMV seronegative and belonged to the group of more than 300 seronegative cohort members. Every donor gave a peripheral blood sample, and the peripheral blood mononuclear cells from that sample were used for TCR beta sequencing. Genomic DNA extraction from the blood cell samples was performed with the Qiagen DNeasy Blood Extraction Kit. The germline V gene (reference sequence) yields GTSNPN for CDR1 and SVGIG for CDR2. CDR3 length: 11 amino acids, cysteine to phenylalanine. Only the CDR3 DNA is retained, 33 bases long and in frame from the first base. V ends up 7 bases short and J 4 bases short, with an unmatched junction base count of 2.

The data are from a study of cytomegalovirus exposure and HLA in healthy donors (dated by TCRdb to about 2017). In the study overall: According to an earlier analysis of 587 of the donors, about 179 million T cells yielded roughly 110 million unique TCR beta sequences and approximately 280 Gb of sequence data. About 310 gigabases of sequencing data and tens of millions of unique TCR sequences were included in an early release covering several hundred HLA-typed donors. Of the 350 to 450 genotyped donors, approximately 80% fell in the genetic ancestry cluster associated with self-reported Caucasian donors. The study aimed to test whether signatures of past pathogen exposure could be identified by cataloging public T cell receptors. Using immunosequencing, the study profiled T cell repertoires from roughly 650 subjects and related those repertoires to cytomegalovirus serostatus. Besides the first cohort of more than 650 subjects, a separate validation cohort made up of 120 different subjects was used. To predict cytomegalovirus infection status, the study brought together high-throughput TCR immunosequencing, statistical association of individual TCRs with disease status, and machine learning. A later analysis re-examined previously published TCR beta repertoires from more than 600 donors and added high-resolution HLA genotyping to investigate patterns of TCR occurrence. Rather than using new phenotypic data, the later analysis identified candidate immune exposures from TCR beta sequences and from how often those sequences occurred across donors. To decide whether each TCR beta V gene segment behaved as functional or pseudogenic, an earlier analysis of approximately 590 of the donors relied on high-throughput TCR beta sequencing. Donor age, sex, ethnicity and CMV serostatus were compiled alongside the repertoire data. A later genetic analysis took genome-wide SNP genotypes for about three fifths of the 666 donors and used that subset as a discovery cohort. Every repertoire in the discovery cohort had been generated on one and the same sequencing platform. Class I and class II HLA loci were covered by the typing at four-digit resolution. Typing coverage differed by locus: A, B, C, DRB1 and DQB1 were typed in about 629-630 donors, DQA1 in roughly 510, DPA1 in 600 to 610, and DPB1 in 400 to 490. Because of strong linkage in the cohort, a handful of DR-DQ haplotypes were treated as single units for association and clustering. Among roughly 400 genotyped donors of the cohort, an average of around 250,000 unique TCR beta nucleotide sequences was sequenced per donor, of which 15% to 20% were non-productive. Overall results and qualifications from the work: Immune exposure information for the cohort was limited to CMV serostatus. In a later analysis, most CMV-associated TCR beta chains were found to appear HLA-restricted, with HLA associations seemingly driven largely by CMV exposure. The classifier was reported to diagnose cytomegalovirus status with high specificity and sensitivity in both the original cohort and the validation cohort. According to a later genetic analysis, donors in an Asian-associated ancestry cluster had fewer N-insertions in productive TCRs than the roughly 670-donor mean. A few of the identified cytomegalovirus-associated TCR beta chains were confirmed in vitro to be specific for cytomegalovirus antigens. A cluster of highly shared sequence variants was judged likely to represent a technical artifact of the sequencing pipeline. In a later analysis, several top co-occurrence clusters were reported to appear linked to parvovirus B19, influenza, CMV and Epstein-Barr virus. It was suggested by the authors that the approach could potentially be generalized to other disease states and immunological phenotypes. When HLA alleles, especially DR and DQ, strongly co-occurred, TCR associations were difficult to assign to individual alleles. The cohort was sequenced for TCR beta chains only, and without alpha or paired-chain data the features that could be detected were limited. The study gave a list of over 150 TCR beta chains associated with cytomegalovirus. According to a later analysis, TCR association rates differed among HLA loci, with DRB1 alleles showing the most associated TCRs and HLA-C alleles showing the fewest. V-gene and J-gene trimming of TCR beta chains was associated with a missense DCLRE1C variant in a later genetic analysis, and the association was replicated in an independent cohort. A further reported finding was that TCR beta sequences accurately predicted the HLA-A and HLA-B alleles for most subjects in the first cohort. Some IMGT-functional V segments, including TRBV6-2 and TRBV6-3, could not be distinguished by the 87-base-pair reads and were therefore excluded. In an earlier analysis of approximately 590 of the donors, most TCR beta V segments appeared in productive rearrangements about 87% or about 30% of the time, broadly matching IMGT annotations. In a later analysis, 16,951 TCR beta sequences were associated with specific HLA alleles at a false discovery rate of 0.05. Linkage disequilibrium might explain the correlated functional status among segregating V segments, but an unknown experimental factor could not be excluded. Sequencing depth was assumed to be roughly uniform across donors in the presence/absence analyses, though that assumption may not hold. Because some donors lacked HLA typing at each locus, the association tests relied only on the typed subset. The earlier analysis of some 540 of the donors excluded some 15 rarely observed V segments, including chromosome 9 orphons, because counts were too low. While some public TCRs were present in many individuals, most TCR sequences turned up only very rarely across donors. In a later analysis, HLA-associated TCR beta chains showed more clonal expansion and lower generation probabilities than non-associated chains that were equally common.

Libraries were prepared through the immunoSEQ multiplex PCR assay. For the multiplex PCR, a mixture combining 60 forward primers for TCR Vbeta segments and 13 reverse primers for TCR Jbeta segments was used. Amplification of the CDR3 region of rearranged TCR beta genes was performed with a multiplex PCR assay on genomic DNA. On the Illumina HiSeq System, the amplified TCR beta libraries were sequenced as 87-base-pair reads. From the authors' description of their analysis: A later analysis counted about 76 million unique TCR beta chains across the 600 to 850 repertoires, and some 12 million of these chains were shared by at least two donors. To remove PCR and sequencing errors, raw reads were error-corrected and collapsed into unique sequences using a nearest-neighbor algorithm that merged closely related sequences. V, D and J gene segments were assigned by aligning CDR3 sequences to IMGT reference sequences. Each retained sequence needed at least a six-nucleotide match to both a V gene segment and a J gene segment. A rearrangement counted as productive if the CDR3 had no stop codons and remained in frame with V and J, and every other rearrangement counted as non-productive. Following IMGT convention, CDR3 was defined as the stretch from the second conserved V-encoded cysteine to the conserved J-encoded phenylalanine. The earlier analysis of some 580 of the donors excluded any sequence lacking an unambiguous match to a single V gene segment. In an earlier analysis of roughly 600 of the donors, a V segment was called functional when productive rearrangements were above 56.7%, and segregating when the standard deviation between donors exceeded 5%. A statistical classification framework was developed to diagnose cytomegalovirus status using the catalog of TCR beta chain sequences. In a later analysis, TCR nucleotide sequences were compared against IMGT/GENE-DB human TR gene sequences so that V and J genes could be assigned. A later analysis assigned CDR3 sequences and most-parsimonious VDJ recombination scenarios with the TCRdist pipeline. In a later analysis, each TCR beta chain was defined by its CDR3 amino acid sequence together with its V-gene family, and reads lacking a unique V-gene family were excluded. As a way to deal with suspected cross-contamination and a sequencing artifact, a later analysis dropped approximately 590 nucleotide sequences that were highly shared and had low generation probability. For each public chain, a later analysis derived a clonal expansion index from normalized ranks of inferred template counts within each repertoire. A later analysis computed generation probabilities with a VDJ recombination model fitted to out-of-frame rearrangements, and checked the results against IGoR. In a later analysis, TCR-TCR, TCR-HLA and TCR-CMV co-occurrence was scored with hypergeometric tests, and a repertoire-size bias correction was applied to TCR pairs. In a later analysis, false discovery rates were estimated by permuting HLA or CMV assignments 20 times. A later analysis grouped co-occurring TCRs with DBSCAN, adding TCRdist sequence similarity when clustering within HLA-allele-positive subsets. Co-occurrence clustering excluded repertoires with fewer than 30,000 or more than 120,000 public chains, plus five with anomalous nucleotide sharing. TCRdb took over this immuneACCESS table, retaining in-frame rearrangements with V and J assigned. Such tables are incomplete; in checked studies, under half of the missing clones stem from an unresolved V gene, and the remainder is unexplained. The V and J calls and clone size were taken over from that table, and D and trimming were inferred from the DNA. In this sample the table shows 140,000 to 150,000 clones, over 8% of which occur a single time. The ten largest account for 1.8% of the sample.

The V and J genes are TRBV30 and TRBJ1-2, with 8 bases aligning to TRBD1. This TCR was recovered from a male donor in good health and CMV-seronegative. The sequencing input was PBMCs. The CDR3 amino acid sequence is: CAFGTGYGYTF. The DNA sequence is TGTGCCTTTGGGACAGGCTATGGCTACACCTTC.